The sequence of this TCR beta chain was determined in a study of PD-L1 blockade in urothelial cancer. About the research overall: Per blood sample, T cells had a median of 141,255.

The trim removed 2 bases at V and 4 bases at J, leaving 6 bases unmatched. Germline V gene sequence: CDR1 SGHAT, CDR2 FQNNGV. CDR3 length equals 16 residues. The time point denotes: pretreatment peripheral blood. Study results and limitations: Durable-benefit patients expanded tumor-associated blood clones more at 3 weeks.

Sequenced by immunoSEQ multiplex PCR; TCRdb stores in-frame clones only, minus some. The sample has around 100,000 clones, 90% seen once; the top ten hold 1.5% to 2%. A remark on this clone: The antigen remains undetermined.

The sequencing used PBMCs, collected around atezolizumab (anti-PD-L1) treatment. The V and J genes are TRBV11-2 and TRBJ2-1; the match to TRBD2 covers 9 bases. The receptor was isolated from a man aged 55 to 70 with urothelial cancer. The CDR3 loop reads CASSLSSAGGYNEQFF. The CDR3 bases are TGTGCCAGCAGCTTATCATCCGCGGGGGGGTACAATGAGCAGTTCTTC.